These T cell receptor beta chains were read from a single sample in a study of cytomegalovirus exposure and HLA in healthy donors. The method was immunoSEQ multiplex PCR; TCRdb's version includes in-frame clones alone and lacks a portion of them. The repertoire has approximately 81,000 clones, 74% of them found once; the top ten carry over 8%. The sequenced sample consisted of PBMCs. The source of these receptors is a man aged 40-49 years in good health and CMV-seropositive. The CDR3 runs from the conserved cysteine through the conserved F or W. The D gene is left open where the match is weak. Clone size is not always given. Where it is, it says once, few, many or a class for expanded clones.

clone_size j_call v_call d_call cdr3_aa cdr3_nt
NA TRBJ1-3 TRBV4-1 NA CASSQEETAAAYF TGCGCCAGCAGCCAAGAAGAAACGGCGGCGGCCTATTTT
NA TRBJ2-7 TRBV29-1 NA CSGTSTGSEQYF TGCAGCGGGACTTCGACTGGCAGCGAGCAGTACTTC
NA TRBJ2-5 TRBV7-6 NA CASSKRQAKQETQYF TGTGCCAGCAGCAAAAGACAGGCCAAGCAAGAGACCCAGTACTTC
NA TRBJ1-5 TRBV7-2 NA CASSLMGTNQPQHF TGTGCCAGCAGCTTAATGGGCACCAATCAGCCCCAGCATTTT
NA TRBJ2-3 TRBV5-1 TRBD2 CASSWGGRGTDTQYF TGCGCCAGCAGCTGGGGGGGAAGGGGCACAGATACGCAGTATTTT
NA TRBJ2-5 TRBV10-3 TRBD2 CAIGTSEETQYF TGTGCCATCGGGACTAGCGAAGAGACCCAGTACTTC
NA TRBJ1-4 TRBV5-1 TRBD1 CASSPGQGREKLFF TGCGCCAGCAGCCCGGGACAGGGTAGGGAAAAACTGTTTTTT
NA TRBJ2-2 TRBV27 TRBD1 CASRHGGQAGVTGELFF TGTGCCAGCAGACACGGGGGACAGGCTGGAGTCACCGGGGAGCTGTTTTTT
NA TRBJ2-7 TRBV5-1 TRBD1 CASSLGQGNWDSSYEQYF TGCGCCAGCAGCTTGGGACAGGGGAATTGGGACAGCTCCTACGAGCAGTACTTC
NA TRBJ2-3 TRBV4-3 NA CASSPGGARGVGDTQYF TGCGCCAGCAGCCCGGGCGGGGCAAGGGGTGTAGGAGATACGCAGTATTTT
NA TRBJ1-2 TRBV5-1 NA CASSLGSQAGGYTF TGCGCCAGCAGCTTGGGGAGTCAGGCGGGCGGCTACACCTTC
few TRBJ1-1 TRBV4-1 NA CASSPLQDAEAFF TGTGCCAGCAGCCCTCTACAGGACGCTGAAGCTTTCTTT
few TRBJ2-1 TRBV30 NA CAWTPEGSSYNEQFF TGTGCCTGGACACCAGAGGGCAGCTCCTACAATGAGCAGTTCTTC
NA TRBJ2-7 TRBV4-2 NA CASSQDRPGGRVFPSEQYF TGTGCCAGCAGCCAAGACCGGCCCGGGGGGCGGGTCTTCCCTAGTGAGCAGTACTTC
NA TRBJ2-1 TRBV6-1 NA CASSLGHHEQFF TGTGCCAGCAGCCTGGGACACCACGAGCAGTTCTTC
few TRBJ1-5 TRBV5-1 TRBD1 CASSWTGGDQPQHF TGCGCCAGCAGCTGGACAGGAGGGGATCAGCCCCAGCATTTT
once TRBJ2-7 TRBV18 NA CASSPPSGTGAYEQYF TGTGCCAGCTCACCCCCTTCCGGGACGGGGGCCTACGAGCAGTACTTC
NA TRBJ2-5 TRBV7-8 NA CASSATDRAQETQYF TGTGCCAGCAGCGCAACGGACAGAGCCCAAGAGACCCAGTACTTC
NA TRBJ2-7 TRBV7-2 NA CASSSGGSVHEQYF TGTGCCAGCAGCTCTGGGGGGTCGGTACACGAGCAGTACTTC
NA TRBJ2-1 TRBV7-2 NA CASRRVADSYNEQFF TGTGCCAGCAGGCGCGTAGCGGACTCCTACAATGAGCAGTTCTTC
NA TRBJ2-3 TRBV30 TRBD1 CAWSGDSPDTQYF TGTGCCTGGAGTGGGGACAGCCCAGATACGCAGTATTTT
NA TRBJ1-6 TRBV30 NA CAWKGTNNSPLHF TGTGCCTGGAAAGGGACAAATAATTCACCCCTCCACTTT
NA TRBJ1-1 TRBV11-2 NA CASSLDDITEAFF TGTGCCAGCAGCTTGGATGACATAACTGAAGCTTTCTTT
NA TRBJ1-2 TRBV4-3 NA CASSQDVAVDGYTF TGCGCCAGCAGCCAAGATGTCGCAGTTGATGGCTACACCTTC
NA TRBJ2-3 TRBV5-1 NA CASSFIGGRTDTQYF TGCGCCAGCAGCTTCATTGGGGGCCGAACAGATACGCAGTATTTT
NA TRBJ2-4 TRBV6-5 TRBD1 CASRLRGTAENIQYF TGTGCCAGCAGACTTAGAGGGACAGCCGAAAACATTCAGTACTTC
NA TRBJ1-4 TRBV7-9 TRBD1 CASSLHRGSEKLFF TGTGCCAGCAGCCTCCACAGGGGGAGTGAAAAACTGTTTTTT
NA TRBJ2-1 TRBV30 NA CAWRLRGEQFF TGTGCCTGGAGACTCCGCGGGGAGCAGTTCTTC